These 24 T cell receptor beta chains originate from one sample sequenced in a study of T cell responses to AZD1222 COVID-19 vaccine. Sequencing was performed with immunoSEQ multiplex PCR; in TCRdb, only in-frame clones are kept and a portion is missing. The data contain roughly 130,000 clones, 80% to 90% of them seen just once; the ten biggest clones take up 7.5% to 8%. The sequencing here drew on peripheral blood, taken on day 0 of AZD1222 vaccination. Receptors originate from an adult in good health.

The genes are TRBV9 and TRBJ2-1; 14 bases agree with TRBD2. The trim removed 1 base at V and 15 bases at J, leaving 9 bases unmatched. CDR3 length equals 15 residues. Germline CDR1 reads SGDLS; CDR2 reads YYNGEE. The CDR3 region is CASSVPGLAGVQLFF. Written as DNA, the CDR3 is TGTGCCAGCAGCGTACCGGGACTAGCGGGAGTTCAGCTGTTCTTC.

The chain couples TRBV12-5 to TRBJ2-5; TRBD1 matches at 7 bases. The germline V gene encodes CDR1 LGHNT and CDR2 FRNRAP. This CDR3 comprises 14 residues. The J segment lost 7 bases and the V segment lost 0 bases, leaving 5 bases of the junction unmatched. CDR3 in amino acids: CASGLVQTGWTQYF. CDR3 DNA sequence: TGTGCTAGTGGTTTGGTACAGACAGGGTGGACCCAGTACTTC.

The J gene is TRBJ2-3, the V gene TRBV27; D is ambiguous. V was cut by 5 bases and J by 7 bases, with 7 bases left in between. CDR1 and CDR2 (germline): MNHEY, SMNVEV (reference sequence). The CDR3 has 11 amino acids. As DNA, the CDR3 is TGTGCCAGCAGTGAGTACCATACGCAGTATTTT. Translation: CASSEYHTQYF.

This chain joins TRBV28 and TRBJ1-5; D perhaps matches TRBD1 (5 bases). Per germline, CDR1 MDHEN and CDR2 SYDVKM. The CDR3 runs 19 residues. V was shortened by 5 bases and J by 1 base, with 24 bases between the two germline ends. CDR3 in amino acids: CASSTIRRGEVKSNQPQHF. CDR3 nucleotide sequence: TGTGCCAGCAGTACCATTCGAAGGGGCGAGGTGAAGAGCAATCAGCCCCAGCATTTT.

This rearrangement joins TRBV6-5 to TRBJ2-7; the D gene could be TRBD1 or TRBD2 (5 bases each). This CDR3 is built from 15 residues. The V gene's germline CDR1 is MNHEY and CDR2 SVGAGI. Trimming removed 8 bases from V and 4 bases from J, with 21 bases in between. CDR3: CASFSAGTSIYEQYF. The CDR3 DNA reads TGTGCCAGCTTTTCTGCCGGGACGTCGATATACGAGCAGTACTTC.

This chain connects TRBV5-4 to TRBJ2-7; 12 nucleotides align to TRBD2. Trimming took 4 bases from V and 4 from J; bases not matched to a gene: 9. Germline loops: CDR1 SGHNT, CDR2 YYREEE (reference sequence). The CDR3 extends over 16 amino acids. This CDR3 reads CASSPASGRARYEQYF. The CDR3 coding sequence is TGTGCCAGCAGCCCTGCTAGCGGGAGGGCCCGGTACGAGCAGTACTTC.

The gene calls are TRBV5-1 and TRBJ2-5; the D gene is possibly TRBD2 (6 bases). V was cut by 3 bases and J by 7 bases, with 22 bases left in between. Germline V lookup: CDR1 SGHRS, CDR2 YFSETQ. This CDR3 is built from 16 residues. CDR3 sequence reads: CASSWQRDSRFGTQYF. As DNA, the CDR3 is TGCGCCAGCAGCTGGCAAAGGGACTCCCGCTTTGGGACCCAGTACTTC.

The V and J genes are TRBV16 and TRBJ2-3; D may be TRBD1 (6 bases). Germline values: CDR1 KGHSY, CDR2 FQNENV. CDR3 length: 16 residues. The V and J ends lost 2 bases and 4 bases respectively, with 16 bases between them. The CDR3 coding sequence is TGTGCCAGCAGCCAAAGCTGGGGCAGGGGATCAGATACGCAGTATTTT. Amino acids: CASSQSWGRGSDTQYF.

J is TRBJ2-1 and V is TRBV30; 9 positions agree with TRBD2. Per germline, CDR1 GTSNPN and CDR2 SVGIG (reference sequence). J lost 2 bases, V lost 7 bases, and 6 bases had no gene match. This CDR3 region has 14 residues. The DNA of the CDR3 is TGTGCCTTTCACAGACTAGCGGCCTACAATGAGCAGTTCTTC. Translation gives CAFHRLAAYNEQFF.

The chain recombines TRBV5-4 with TRBJ2-7; D not resolved. This CDR3 comprises 14 residues. Germline loops: CDR1 SGHNT, CDR2 YYREEE (reference sequence). V was trimmed by 3 bases and J by 3 bases, leaving 13 bases between them. The CDR3 loop reads CASSSPGSDYEQYF. The CDR3 DNA reads TGTGCCAGCAGCTCGCCCGGGTCCGACTACGAGCAGTACTTC. Drawing the rest from reference TRBV5-4 and TRBJ2-7, the complete variable domain is ETGVTQSPTHLIKTRGQQVTLRCSSQSGHNTVSWYQQALGQGPQFIFQYYREEENGRGNFPPRFSGLQFPNYSSELNVNALELDDSALYLCASSSPGSDYEQYFGPGTRLTVT.

The chain is built from TRBV27 and TRBJ1-6; D remains unclear. This CDR3 spans 15 amino acids. Germline CDR1 reads MNHEY; CDR2 reads SMNVEV (reference sequence). Trimming removed 0 bases at V and 1 base at J, with 4 bases between. CDR3 nucleotides: TGTGCCAGCAGTTTATCAGATTCCTATAATTCACCCCTCCACTTT. It is translated as CASSLSDSYNSPLHF.

This clone was observed once. The rearrangement joins TRBV12-3 or TRBV12-4 to TRBJ2-2, with D hard to call. V lost 7 bases, J lost 6 bases, and 12 bases lay in between. This CDR3 is 13 amino acids long. In nucleotides, the CDR3 is TGTGCCAGCACCGTCGTCCTCCCCGGGGAGCTGTTTTTT. As protein: CASTVVLPGELFF.

The chain recombines TRBV18 with TRBJ2-3, with D perhaps given as TRBD1 or TRBD2 (6 bases each). The germline gives CDR1 KGHSH, CDR2 LQKENI. The CDR3 sequence is 17 residues long. Trimming took 4 bases from V and 1 from J, leaving 18 bases between them. The DNA of the CDR3 is TGTGCCAGCTCACTATATATCTGGGGGGCCGGCACAGATACGCAGTATTTT. It encodes CASSLYIWGAGTDTQYF.

The chain employs TRBV27 and TRBJ1-5; TRBD1 matches 9 bases. Germline CDR1 and CDR2: MNHEY and SMNVEV (reference sequence). With V trimmed by 4 bases and J by 2 bases, 6 bases remained unmatched. This CDR3 has 16 residues. This chain's CDR3 is CASSSGTGRGNQPQHF. The DNA for the CDR3 is TGTGCCAGCAGTTCTGGGACAGGGCGGGGCAATCAGCCCCAGCATTTT.

This clone was detected ten times or more. The V call is TRBV10-1, the J call TRBJ2-1; D call uncertain. V was trimmed by 10 bases and J by 7 bases, leaving 5 bases between them. CDR1 WNHNN and CDR2 SYGVQD come from the germline V gene (reference sequence). This CDR3 spans 9 amino acids. CDR3 nucleotide sequence: TGCGCCACCCTAAATGAGCAGTTCTTC. This translates into CATLNEQFF.

The V call is TRBV19, the J call TRBJ2-7; the match to TRBD1 covers 8 bases. V lost 5 bases to trimming and J lost 6 bases; unmatched junction nucleotides: 6. Per germline, CDR1 LNHDA and CDR2 SQIVND (reference sequence). The CDR3 sequence is 13 residues long. In DNA, the CDR3 is TGTGCCAGTAGTCCTCAGGGGGCCCGCGAGCAGTACTTC. Protein: CASSPQGAREQYF.

V gene TRBV30 combines with J gene TRBJ1-6, with D possibly being TRBD1 (5 bases). The germline V and J ends were trimmed by 2 bases and 9 bases, with 14 bases remaining between them. The CDR3 runs to 14 residues. Looked up from germline, CDR1 is GTSNPN and CDR2 is SVGIG (reference sequence). The CDR3 DNA reads TGTGCCTGGAGTACGACAGTTCTGGGTTCACCCCTCCACTTT. Translation: CAWSTTVLGSPLHF.

The chain has TRBV7-3 and TRBJ2-7, with TRBD2 matching over 12 bases. CDR1 is SGHTA and CDR2 is FQGTGA in the germline V gene. V dropped 5 bases and J dropped 3; count of bases not matched to a gene: 5. This CDR3 has 15 amino acids. CDR3 nucleotides: TGTGCCAGCAGCGCATGGACTAGCGGGGACTACGAGCAGTACTTC. Amino acids: CASSAWTSGDYEQYF.

In its sample, this clone was seen a few times. The chain combines TRBV5-4 with TRBJ2-7; tentatively, D is TRBD1 (6 bases). V was shortened by 0 bases and J by 5 bases, with 12 bases between the two germline ends. The CDR3 sequence is 14 residues long. CDR1 SGHNT and CDR2 YYREEE come from the germline V gene (reference sequence). Written as DNA, the CDR3 is TGTGCCAGCAGCTTGGCTGACAGGTCGAACGAGCAGTACTTC. Encoded protein: CASSLADRSNEQYF.

This chain uses TRBV24-1 with TRBJ2-3, with D tentatively TRBD2 (5 bases). The ends were cut back, 3 bases at V and 5 bases at J, with 11 bases in the middle. Germline V gives CDR1 KGHDR, CDR2 SFDVKD. This CDR3 has 14 amino acids. The CDR3 DNA is TGTGCCACCAGTGATCCTGGACTTATAGATACGCAGTATTTT. Its translation: CATSDPGLIDTQYF.

V gene TRBV27 combines with J gene TRBJ2-7; D may match TRBD1 or TRBD2 (5 bases each). Trimming removed 6 bases from V and 4 bases from J, with 19 bases in between. The V gene's germline CDR1 is MNHEY and CDR2 SMNVEV (reference sequence). This CDR3 has 15 amino acids. DNA for the CDR3: TGTGCCAGCAGGCCCGGACCCGGGACCTCTTACGAGCAGTACTTC. Amino acids: CASRPGPGTSYEQYF.

The chain recombines TRBV6-5 with TRBJ1-3; D unclear. CDR1 and CDR2 (germline): MNHEY, SVGAGI. CDR3 length: 14 amino acids. V was clipped by 8 bases and J by 1 base, with 12 bases between them. The CDR3 DNA reads as TGTGCCAGCGTCGCCTCAATATCTGGAAACACCATATATTTT. Translation: CASVASISGNTIYF.

This chain links TRBV28 with TRBJ1-2; D perhaps matches TRBD1 (6 bases). Germline CDR1 is MDHEN and CDR2 is SYDVKM. V lost 5 bases and J lost 7, with 17 bases in between. The CDR3 totals 14 residues. For the CDR3, the DNA is TGTGCCAGCAGTCCGGGTGGACAGCGGGGTGGCTACACCTTC. It specifies CASSPGGQRGGYTF.

This chain connects TRBV3-1 (or the pseudogene TRBV3-2) to TRBJ1-5, with D unresolved. V lost 0 bases to trimming and J lost 2 bases, with 11 bases between them. The germline V gene has CDR1 LGHDT and CDR2 YNNKEL (reference sequence). The CDR3 sequence is 16 residues long. The CDR3 DNA reads as TGTGCCAGCAGCCAAGATTCTGCAGTAGGCAATCAGCCCCAGCATTTT. Translating gives CASSQDSAVGNQPQHF.